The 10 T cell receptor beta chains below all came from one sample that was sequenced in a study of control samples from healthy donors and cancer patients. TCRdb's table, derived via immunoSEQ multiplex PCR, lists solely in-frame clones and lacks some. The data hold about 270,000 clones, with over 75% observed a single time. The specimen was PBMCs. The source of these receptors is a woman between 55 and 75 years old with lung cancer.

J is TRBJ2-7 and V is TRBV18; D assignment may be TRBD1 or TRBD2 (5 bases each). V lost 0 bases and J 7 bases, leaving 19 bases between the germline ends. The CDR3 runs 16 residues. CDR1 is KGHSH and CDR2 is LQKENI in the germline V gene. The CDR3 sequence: CASSPPWGRGPWEQYF. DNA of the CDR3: TGTGCCAGCTCACCACCGTGGGGACGGGGCCCCTGGGAGCAGTACTTC.

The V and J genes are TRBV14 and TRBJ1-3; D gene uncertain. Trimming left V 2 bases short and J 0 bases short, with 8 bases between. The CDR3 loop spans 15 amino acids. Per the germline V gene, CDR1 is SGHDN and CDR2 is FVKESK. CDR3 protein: CASSQLGFSGNTIYF. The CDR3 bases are TGTGCCAGCAGCCAACTGGGCTTCTCTGGAAACACCATATATTTT.

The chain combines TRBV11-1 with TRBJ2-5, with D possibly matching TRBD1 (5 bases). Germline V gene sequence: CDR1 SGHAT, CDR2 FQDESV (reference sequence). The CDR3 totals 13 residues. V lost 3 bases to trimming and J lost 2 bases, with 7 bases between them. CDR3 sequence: CASSLQGQETQYF. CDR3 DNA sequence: TGTGCCAGCAGCTTGCAGGGTCAAGAGACCCAGTACTTC. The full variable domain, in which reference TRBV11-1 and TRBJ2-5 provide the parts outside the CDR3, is EAEVAQSPRYKITEKSQAVAFWCDPISGHATLYWYRQILGQGPELLVQFQDESVVDDSQLPKDRFSAERLKGVDSTLKIQPAELGDSAMYLCASSLQGQETQYFGPGTRLLVL.

The CDR3 DNA sequence: TGTGCCAGCAGCTTGGAGGCTAGCGGGTGGGACGAGCAGTACTTC. Protein: CASSLEASGWDEQYF. The chain carries TRBV5-4 and TRBJ2-7; 8 nucleotides line up with TRBD2. Losses at the gene ends were 0 bases for V and 5 bases for J; bases not matched to a gene: 7. Germline CDR1 and CDR2: SGHNT and YYREEE (reference sequence). This CDR3 comprises 15 residues.

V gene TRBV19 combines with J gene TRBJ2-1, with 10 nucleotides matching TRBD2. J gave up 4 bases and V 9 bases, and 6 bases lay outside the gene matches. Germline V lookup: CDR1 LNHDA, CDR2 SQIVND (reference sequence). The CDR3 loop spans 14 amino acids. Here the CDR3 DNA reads TGTGCCAGCCGAATAGCGGGAGGTTACAATGAGCAGTTCTTC. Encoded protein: CASRIAGGYNEQFF. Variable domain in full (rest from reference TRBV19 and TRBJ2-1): DGGITQSPKYLFRKEGQNVTLSCEQNLNHDAMYWYRQDPGQGLRLIYYSQIVNDFQKGDIAEGYSVSREKKESFPLTVTSAQKNPTAFYLCASRIAGGYNEQFFGPGTRLTVL.

The CDR3 DNA is TGTGCCAGCAGCTTAGTGGAAGGCAGCGGGATAAACGAGCAGTACTTC. Encoded protein: CASSLVEGSGINEQYF. The rearrangement links TRBV11-2 to TRBJ2-7; 7 bases match TRBD2. CDR1 SGHAT and CDR2 FQNNGV come from the germline V gene. The CDR3 runs 16 residues. V was pared by 1 base and J by 5 bases, with 11 bases of the junction left unmatched. The full variable domain, rest sourced from reference TRBV11-2 and TRBJ2-7, is EAGVAQSPRYKIIEKRQSVAFWCNPISGHATLYWYQQILGQGPKLLIQFQNNGVVDDSQLPKDRFSAERLKGVDSTLKIQPAKLEDSAVYLCASSLVEGSGINEQYFGPGTRLTVT.

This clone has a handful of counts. The CDR3 DNA reads as TGTGCCAGCACGGGACAGGACACCCCCTGGAGAGCTTTCTTT. It encodes CASTGQDTPWRAFF. V is TRBV6-5 and J is TRBJ1-1; TRBD1 matches 8 bases. J lost 10 bases, V lost 7 bases, and 14 bases had no gene match. The CDR3 has 14 residues. Per the germline V gene, CDR1 is MNHEY and CDR2 is SVGAGI.

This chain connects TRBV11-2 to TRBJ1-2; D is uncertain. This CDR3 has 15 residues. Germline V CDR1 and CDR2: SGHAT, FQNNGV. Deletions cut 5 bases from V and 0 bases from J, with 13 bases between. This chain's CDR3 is CASSALPGSNYGYTF. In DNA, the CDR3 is TGTGCCAGCAGCGCCCTGCCGGGATCTAACTATGGCTACACCTTC.

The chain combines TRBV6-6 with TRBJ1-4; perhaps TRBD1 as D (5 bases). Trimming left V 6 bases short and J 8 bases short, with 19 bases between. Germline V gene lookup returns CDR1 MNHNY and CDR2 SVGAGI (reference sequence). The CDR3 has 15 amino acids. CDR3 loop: CASSSPRGRGEKLFF. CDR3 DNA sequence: TGTGCCAGCAGCTCGCCCCGGGGCCGCGGAGAAAAACTGTTTTTT.

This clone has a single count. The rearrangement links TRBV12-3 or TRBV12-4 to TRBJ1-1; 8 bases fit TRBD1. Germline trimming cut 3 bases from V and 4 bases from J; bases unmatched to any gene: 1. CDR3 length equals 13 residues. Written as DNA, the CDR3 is TGTGCCAGCAGTTTCACAGGGGGCACTGAAGCTTTCTTT. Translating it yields CASSFTGGTEAFF.